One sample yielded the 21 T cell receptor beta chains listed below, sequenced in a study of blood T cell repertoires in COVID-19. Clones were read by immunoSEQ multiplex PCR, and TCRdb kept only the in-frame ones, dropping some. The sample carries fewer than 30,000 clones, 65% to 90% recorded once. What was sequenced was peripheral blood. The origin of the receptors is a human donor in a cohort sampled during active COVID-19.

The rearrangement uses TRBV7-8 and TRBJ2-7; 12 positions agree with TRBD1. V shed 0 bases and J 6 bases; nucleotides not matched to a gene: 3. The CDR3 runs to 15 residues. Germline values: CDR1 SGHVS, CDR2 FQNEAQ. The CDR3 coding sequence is TGTGCCAGCAGCTTAGCGGGACAGGGGGCGGGCGAGCAGTACTTC. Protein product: CASSLAGQGAGEQYF.

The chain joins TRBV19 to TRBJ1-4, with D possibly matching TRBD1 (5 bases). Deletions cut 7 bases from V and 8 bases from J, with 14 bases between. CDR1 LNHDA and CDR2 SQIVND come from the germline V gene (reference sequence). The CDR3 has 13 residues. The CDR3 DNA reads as TGTGCCAGTACTCGGTCAGGGTGGGAAAAACTGTTTTTT. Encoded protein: CASTRSGWEKLFF.

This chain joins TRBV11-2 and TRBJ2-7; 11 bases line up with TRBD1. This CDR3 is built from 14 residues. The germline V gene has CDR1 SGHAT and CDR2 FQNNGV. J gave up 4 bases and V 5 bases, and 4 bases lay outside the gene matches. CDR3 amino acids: CASSAGTGGYEQYF. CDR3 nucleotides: TGTGCCAGCAGCGCCGGGACAGGGGGATACGAGCAGTACTTC.

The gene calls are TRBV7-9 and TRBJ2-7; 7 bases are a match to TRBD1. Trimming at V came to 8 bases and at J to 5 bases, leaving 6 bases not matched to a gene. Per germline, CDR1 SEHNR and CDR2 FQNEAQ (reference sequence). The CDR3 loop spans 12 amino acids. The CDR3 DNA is TGTGCCAGCCGACAGGGTGGCGACGAGCAGTACTTC. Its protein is CASRQGGDEQYF.

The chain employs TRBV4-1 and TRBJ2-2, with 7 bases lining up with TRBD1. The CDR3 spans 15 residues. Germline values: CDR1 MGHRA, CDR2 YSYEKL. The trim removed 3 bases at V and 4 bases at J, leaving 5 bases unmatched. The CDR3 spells CASSHRQGITGELFF. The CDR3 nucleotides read TGCGCCAGCAGCCACAGACAGGGTATCACCGGGGAGCTGTTTTTT.

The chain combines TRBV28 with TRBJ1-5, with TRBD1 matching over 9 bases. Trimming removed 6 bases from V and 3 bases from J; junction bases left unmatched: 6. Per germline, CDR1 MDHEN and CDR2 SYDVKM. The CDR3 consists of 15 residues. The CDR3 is CASRSGQGYNQPQHF. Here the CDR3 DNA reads TGTGCCAGCAGGTCTGGACAGGGGTACAATCAGCCCCAGCATTTT.

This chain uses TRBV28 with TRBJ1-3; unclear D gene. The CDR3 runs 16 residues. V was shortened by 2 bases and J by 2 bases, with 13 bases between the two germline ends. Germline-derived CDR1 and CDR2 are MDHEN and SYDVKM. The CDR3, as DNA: TGTGCCAGCAGTTTAAGAGGGAGGGAGGCTGGAAACACCATATATTTT. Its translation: CASSLRGREAGNTIYF.

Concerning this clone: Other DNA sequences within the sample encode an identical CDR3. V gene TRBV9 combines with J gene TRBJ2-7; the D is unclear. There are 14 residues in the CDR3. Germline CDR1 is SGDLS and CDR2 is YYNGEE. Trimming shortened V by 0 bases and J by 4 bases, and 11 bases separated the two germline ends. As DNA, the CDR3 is TGTGCCAGCAGCGTAGTTGGCTCCTCTTACGAGCAGTACTTC. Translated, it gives CASSVVGSSYEQYF. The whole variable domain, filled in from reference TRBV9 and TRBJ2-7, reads DSGVTQTPKHLITATGQRVTLRCSPRSGDLSVYWYQQSLDQGLQFLIQYYNGEERAKGNILERFSAQQFPDLHSELNLSSLELGDSALYFCASSVVGSSYEQYFGPGTRLTVT.

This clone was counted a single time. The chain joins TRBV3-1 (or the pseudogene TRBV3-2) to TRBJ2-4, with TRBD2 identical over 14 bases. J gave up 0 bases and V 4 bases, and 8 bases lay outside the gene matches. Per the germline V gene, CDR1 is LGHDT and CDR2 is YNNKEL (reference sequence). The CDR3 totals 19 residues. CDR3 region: CASSPTGLAGVLAKNIQYF. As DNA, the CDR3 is TGTGCCAGCAGCCCTACGGGACTAGCGGGAGTTTTAGCCAAAAACATTCAGTACTTC.

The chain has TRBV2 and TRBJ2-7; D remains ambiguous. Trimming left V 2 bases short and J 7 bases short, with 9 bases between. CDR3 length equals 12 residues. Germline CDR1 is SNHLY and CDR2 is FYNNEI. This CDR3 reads CASSELREEQYF. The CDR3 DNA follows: TGTGCCAGCAGTGAACTTCGAGAGGAGCAGTACTTC.

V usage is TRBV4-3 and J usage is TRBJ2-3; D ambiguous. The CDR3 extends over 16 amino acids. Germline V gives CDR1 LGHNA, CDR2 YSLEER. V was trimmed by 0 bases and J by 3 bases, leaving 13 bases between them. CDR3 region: CASSQEYGPRTDTQYF. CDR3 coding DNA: TGCGCCAGCAGCCAAGAGTATGGTCCGCGGACAGATACGCAGTATTTT.

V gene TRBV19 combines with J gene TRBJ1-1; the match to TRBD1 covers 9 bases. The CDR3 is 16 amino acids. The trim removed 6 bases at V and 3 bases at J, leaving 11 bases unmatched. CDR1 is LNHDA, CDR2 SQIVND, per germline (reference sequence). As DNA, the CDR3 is TGTGCCAGTAGGACCGGGACAGGGTACGGGGACACTGAAGCTTTCTTT. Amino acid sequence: CASRTGTGYGDTEAFF.

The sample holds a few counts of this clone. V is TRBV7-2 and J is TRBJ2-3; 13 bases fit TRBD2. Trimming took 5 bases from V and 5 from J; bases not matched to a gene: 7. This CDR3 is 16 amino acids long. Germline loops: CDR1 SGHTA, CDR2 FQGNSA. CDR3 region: CASSPTSGGPGDTQYF. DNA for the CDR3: TGTGCCAGCAGCCCGACTAGCGGGGGGCCGGGAGATACGCAGTATTTT.

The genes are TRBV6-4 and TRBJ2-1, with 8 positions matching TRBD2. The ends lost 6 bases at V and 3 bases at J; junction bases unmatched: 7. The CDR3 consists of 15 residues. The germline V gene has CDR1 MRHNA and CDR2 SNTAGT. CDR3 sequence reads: CASSPAGVDYNEQFF. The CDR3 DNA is TGTGCCAGCAGCCCAGCGGGGGTGGACTACAATGAGCAGTTCTTC.

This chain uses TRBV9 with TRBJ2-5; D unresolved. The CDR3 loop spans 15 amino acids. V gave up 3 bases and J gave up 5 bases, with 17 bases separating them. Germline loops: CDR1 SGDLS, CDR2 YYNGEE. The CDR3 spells CASSGTLYTAETQYF. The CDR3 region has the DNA TGTGCCAGCAGCGGAACCCTCTATACCGCCGAGACCCAGTACTTC.

CDR3 region: CAWSSGVGYSPLHF. CDR3 nucleotide sequence: TGTGCCTGGAGTAGCGGGGTCGGATATTCACCCCTCCACTTT. V usage is TRBV30 and J usage is TRBJ1-6, with D unresolved. Trimming pared 2 bases from V and 8 bases from J, leaving 13 bases between. Per germline, CDR1 GTSNPN and CDR2 SVGIG (reference sequence). This CDR3 spans 14 amino acids.

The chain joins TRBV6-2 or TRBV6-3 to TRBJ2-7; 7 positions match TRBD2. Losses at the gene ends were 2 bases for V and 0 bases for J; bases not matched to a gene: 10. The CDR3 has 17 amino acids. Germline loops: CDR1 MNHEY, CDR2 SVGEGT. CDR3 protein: CASSYARGRTSSYEQYF. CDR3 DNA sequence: TGTGCCAGCAGTTACGCGCGGGGTAGGACTAGCTCCTACGAGCAGTACTTC.

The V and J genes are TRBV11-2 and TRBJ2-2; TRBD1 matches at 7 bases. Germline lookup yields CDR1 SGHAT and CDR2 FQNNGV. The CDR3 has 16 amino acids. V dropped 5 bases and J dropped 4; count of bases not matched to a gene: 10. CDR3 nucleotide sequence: TGTGCCAGCAGCAGGGGCGGACAGGCGAGCACCGGGGAGCTGTTTTTT. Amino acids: CASSRGGQASTGELFF.

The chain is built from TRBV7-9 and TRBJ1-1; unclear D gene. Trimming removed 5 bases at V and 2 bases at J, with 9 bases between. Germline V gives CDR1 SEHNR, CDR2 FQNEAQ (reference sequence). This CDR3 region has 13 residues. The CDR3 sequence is CASSRGGNTEAFF. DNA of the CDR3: TGTGCCAGCAGCCGTGGAGGTAACACTGAAGCTTTCTTT. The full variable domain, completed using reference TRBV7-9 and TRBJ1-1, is DTGVSQNPRHKITKRGQNVTFRCDPISEHNRLYWYRQTLGQGPEFLTYFQNEAQLEKSRLLSDRFSAERPKGSFSTLEIQRTEQGDSAMYLCASSRGGNTEAFFGQGTRLTVV.

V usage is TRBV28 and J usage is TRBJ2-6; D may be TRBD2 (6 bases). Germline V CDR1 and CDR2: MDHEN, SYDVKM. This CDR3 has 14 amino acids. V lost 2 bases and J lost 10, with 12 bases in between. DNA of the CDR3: TGTGCCAGCAGTTTAGGAGGGCTGGGTAACGTCCTGACTTTC. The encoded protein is CASSLGGLGNVLTF. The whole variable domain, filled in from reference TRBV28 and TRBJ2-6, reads DVKVTQSSRYLVKRTGEKVFLECVQDMDHENMFWYRQDPGLGLRLIYFSYDVKMKEKGDIPEGYSVSREKKERFSLILESASTNQTSMYLCASSLGGLGNVLTFGAGSRLTVL.

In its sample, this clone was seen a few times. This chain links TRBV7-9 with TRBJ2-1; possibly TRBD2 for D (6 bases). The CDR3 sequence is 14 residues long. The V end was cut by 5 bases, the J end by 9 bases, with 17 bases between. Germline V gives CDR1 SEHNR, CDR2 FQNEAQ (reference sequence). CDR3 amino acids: CASSPDTSSAEQFF. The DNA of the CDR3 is TGTGCCAGCAGCCCAGACACTAGCTCGGCTGAGCAGTTCTTC.